The 20 T cell receptor beta chains given below trace back to one sample, sequenced in a study of T-cell reconstitution after alpha-beta-depleted transplantation in children. Preparation of the TCRbeta library used unique molecular identifiers. MiXCR, run by TCRdb on the PCR reads, gives a single entry per CDR3 protein. This repertoire shows 200,000 to 250,000 distinct CDR3 sequences, approximately 11% found once; its top ten account for about 28%. This specimen was PBMCs, taken before TCRalphabeta/CD19-depleted stem cell transplant. The receptor set was obtained from a child under two years old with acute myeloid leukemia, due to receive a stem cell transplant.

The genes are TRBV19 and TRBJ2-7, with D possibly being TRBD1 (6 bases). The CDR3 has 15 residues. Deletions cut 3 bases from V and 5 bases from J, with 17 bases between. Germline V gene data show CDR1 as LNHDA and CDR2 as SQIVND (reference sequence). In DNA, the CDR3 is TGTGCCAGTAGTATCCGTCAGGGGTGGGGCGACGAGCAGTACTTC. This sequence encodes CASSIRQGWGDEQYF.

Worth noting for this clonotype: The junction shows a germline mismatch at one end, possibly a read error. This sequence joins TRBV12-3 or TRBV12-4 and TRBJ2-3; possibly TRBD1 for D (6 bases). The CDR3 contains 11 residues. The CDR3: CATGISDTQYF. In nucleotides, the CDR3 is TGCGCGACAGGAATATCAGATACGCAGTATTTT.

This clonotype showed up many times. This rearrangement joins TRBV29-1 to TRBJ2-7; maybe TRBD2 (5 bases). Germline assignment: CDR1 SQVTM and CDR2 ANQGSEA. Trimming cost V 4 bases and J 3 bases, with 16 bases left between them. The length of the CDR3 is 14 residues. The CDR3 bases are TGCAGCGTTGTCTTAGGGCGGGCTGGCTACGAGCAGTACTTC. Residues: CSVVLGRAGYEQYF.

This clonotype was counted many times. This CDR3 reads CASSPSGVNTGELFF. In DNA form, the CDR3 reads TGTGCCAGTAGTCCCAGCGGGGTGAACACCGGGGAGCTGTTTTTT. This rearrangement joins TRBV19 to TRBJ2-2, with 7 bases lining up with TRBD2. Germline trimming cut 5 bases from V and 1 base from J; bases unmatched to any gene: 4. This CDR3 contains 15 residues. Germline CDR1 and CDR2: LNHDA and SQIVND (reference sequence).

Many counts were recorded for this clonotype. This chain joins TRBV5-1 and TRBJ2-1; D is tentatively TRBD1 or TRBD2 (6 bases each). The ends were cut back, 4 bases at V and 6 bases at J, with 20 bases in the middle. The CDR3 length is 16 residues. Germline V gene data show CDR1 as SGHRS and CDR2 as YFSETQ. The CDR3 DNA is TGCGCCAGCAGCCTGGGGGGCTATAGGGTGTCCAATGAGCAGTTCTTC. The encoded protein is CASSLGGYRVSNEQFF.

As to this clonotype: Possible read error: a much larger clone is one base away. The genes are TRBV29-1 and TRBJ1-2, with 10 bases that match TRBD1. Germline CDR1 SQVTM, CDR2 ANQGSEA. The CDR3 contains 12 residues. CDR3 sequence reads: CSAGTGDYGYPF. The CDR3 bases are TGCAGCGCCGGGACAGGGGACTATGGCTACCCCTTC. The complete variable domain, with remaining parts taken from reference TRBV29-1 and TRBJ1-2, reads SAVISQKPSRDICQRGTSLTIQCQVDSQVTMMFWYRQQPGQSLTLIATANQGSEATYESGFVIDKFPISRPNLTFSTLTVSNMSPEDSSIYLCSAGTGDYGYPFGSGTRLTVV.

This clonotype showed up many times. This chain connects TRBV4-1 to TRBJ2-1; D is uncertain. Germline loops: CDR1 MGHRA, CDR2 YSYEKL. Trimming removed 7 bases at V and 7 bases at J, with 11 bases between. This CDR3 spans 12 amino acids. CDR3 sequence reads: CASTSLGNEQFF. CDR3 sequence (DNA): TGCGCCAGCACCAGCCTAGGTAATGAGCAGTTCTTC.

This clonotype was observed many times. The CDR3 loop reads CASSQRLAGRKETQYF. In nucleotides, the CDR3 is TGTGCCAGCAGCCAAAGACTAGCGGGGAGGAAGGAGACCCAGTACTTC. This chain joins TRBV12-3 or TRBV12-4 and TRBJ2-5; TRBD2 agrees at 11 bases. The CDR3 totals 16 residues. V lost 6 bases to trimming and J lost 5 bases; unmatched junction nucleotides: 11.

This clonotype was recorded many times. The chain uses TRBV7-2 and TRBJ2-7; 8 bases match TRBD2. Germline assignment: CDR1 SGHTA and CDR2 FQGNSA. The CDR3 contains 15 residues. V dropped 5 bases and J dropped 4; count of bases not matched to a gene: 10. CDR3 sequence reads: CASSPISGNLYEQYF. DNA for the CDR3: TGTGCCAGCAGCCCAATTAGCGGGAACCTTTACGAGCAGTACTTC.

This clonotype was seen ten or more times. The chain joins TRBV18 to TRBJ1-2, with a possible D match to TRBD1 (5 bases). The CDR3 sequence is 12 residues long. Germline CDR1 KGHSH, CDR2 LQKENI. V was pared by 4 bases and J by 2 bases, with 5 bases between. CDR3 loop: CASSQGNYGYTF. The CDR3 nucleotides are TGTGCCAGCTCACAGGGGAACTATGGCTACACCTTC.

In this sample, this clonotype turned up many times. The genes are TRBV20-1 and TRBJ2-1; D is tentatively TRBD1 or TRBD2 (6 bases each). This CDR3 is 16 amino acids long. Germline V CDR1 and CDR2: DFQATT, SNEGSKA (reference sequence). V shed 0 bases and J shed 0 bases, with 12 bases lying between them. The CDR3 bases are TGCAGTGCTAGAGATAGGGGGGAGAGCTCCTACAATGAGCAGTTCTTC. It specifies CSARDRGESSYNEQFF.

This clonotype was counted ten times or more. The chain joins TRBV10-3 to TRBJ2-3; D may be TRBD2 (6 bases). The germline CDR1 and CDR2 sequences are ENHRY and SYGVKD. Between the trimmed V and J ends, which lost 2 bases and 4 bases, there was a span of 10 bases. The CDR3 totals 14 residues. The CDR3 coding sequence is TGTGCCATCAGTGAGCGGCTAGCGTCAGATACGCAGTATTTT. Translating gives CAISERLASDTQYF.

In its sample, this clonotype was seen many times. The chain's CDR3 is CASTGGVMDAGRLGEQFF. The CDR3 DNA reads TGTGCCAGCACCGGAGGTGTAATGGACGCAGGCCGGTTAGGTGAGCAGTTCTTC. The chain links TRBV5-6 to TRBJ2-1; weak D call: TRBD2 (5 bases). Germline CDR1 SGHDT, CDR2 YYEEEE. CDR3 length: 18 residues. The V gene lost 6 bases and the J gene lost 9 bases, with 31 bases spanning the gap.

The table lists this clonotype with many counts. J is TRBJ2-2 and V is TRBV2; a possible D gene is TRBD1 (6 bases). Germline V gives CDR1 SNHLY, CDR2 FYNNEI. The CDR3 runs 15 residues. With 5 bases removed from V and 0 bases from J, the gap between germline ends came to 10 bases. The CDR3: CASSRDNPNTGELFF. CDR3 sequence (DNA): TGTGCCAGCAGTAGGGACAACCCGAACACCGGGGAGCTGTTTTTT.

This clonotype was observed at least ten times. This rearrangement joins TRBV20-1 to TRBJ2-1; possible D gene TRBD2, 6 bases. Between the trimmed V and J ends, which lost 6 bases and 2 bases, there was a span of 11 bases. The CDR3 is made up of 13 amino acids. The germline V gene has CDR1 DFQATT and CDR2 SNEGSKA (reference sequence). The CDR3 spells CSATPSAYNEQFF. CDR3 DNA sequence: TGCAGTGCCACACCTAGCGCCTACAATGAGCAGTTCTTC.

This clonotype was recorded at least ten times. The chain uses TRBV29-1 and TRBJ2-7, with 9 bases matching TRBD1. This CDR3 has 13 amino acids. Germline loops: CDR1 SQVTM, CDR2 ANQGSEA. V lost 4 bases to trimming and J lost 4 bases; unmatched junction nucleotides: 5. The CDR3 protein is CSVGPGQGYEQYF. Written as DNA, the CDR3 is TGCAGCGTTGGACCGGGACAGGGTTACGAGCAGTACTTC.

In this sample, this clonotype turned up a few times. This sequence joins TRBV28 and TRBJ2-7; D gene unclear. V lost 2 bases, J lost 4 bases, and 18 bases lay in between. CDR1 is MDHEN and CDR2 is SYDVKM in the germline V gene. This CDR3 region has 16 residues. DNA for the CDR3: TGTGCCAGCAGTTTACCAACGCGCGGCTCTGGGTACGAGCAGTACTTC. It codes for CASSLPTRGSGYEQYF.

The sample holds many counts of this clonotype. The chain carries TRBV5-1 and TRBJ2-2, with 9 bases lining up with TRBD2. With 4 bases clipped from V and 3 bases from J, the junction kept 4 bases outside the gene matches. The germline CDR1 and CDR2 sequences are SGHRS and YFSETQ. The CDR3 runs 15 residues. Written as DNA, the CDR3 is TGCGCCAGCAGCCTTAGCGGGGGCTACACCGGGGAGCTGTTTTTT. This sequence encodes CASSLSGGYTGELFF.

This clonotype was detected many times. This chain joins TRBV2 and TRBJ2-4; weak D call: TRBD2 (6 bases). The length of the CDR3 is 17 residues. Trimming left V 2 bases short and J 0 bases short, with 14 bases between. Germline CDR1 SNHLY, CDR2 FYNNEI. The CDR3 protein is CASSESGAGLAKNIQYF. The DNA of the CDR3 is TGTGCCAGCAGTGAATCCGGTGCGGGGTTAGCCAAAAACATTCAGTACTTC.

This clonotype came up many times. The J gene is TRBJ1-2, the V gene TRBV7-9; the match to TRBD1 covers 7 bases. Unmatched junction bases numbered 7, after V lost 5 bases and J lost 4 bases. Germline CDR1 reads SEHNR; CDR2 reads FQNEAQ (reference sequence). The CDR3 length is 14 residues. DNA of the CDR3: TGTGCCAGCAGCCCCCGACAGGGCAGCTATGGCTACACCTTC. Translating it yields CASSPRQGSYGYTF.